This paragraph covers one T cell receptor (beta chain) sequence. The sample is drawn from a study of brain T cells in children with intractable seizures. Time point defined: blood from clinic visit 5 months post-surgery; TSC patient then seizure free. V lost 5 bases and J lost 4, with 13 bases in between. In germline, CDR1 is SGHTS, CDR2 YDEGEE. This CDR3 spans 13 amino acids. The assay was immunoSEQ multiplex PCR, and TCRdb's table has in-frame clones only and misses some. The table records hundreds of thousands of clones, 93% of them present only once. The clonotype originates from a boy younger than two with tuberous sclerosis and intractable seizures. This chain links TRBV5-8 with TRBJ2-7; D is undetermined. The material sequenced was peripheral blood, taken about 5 months after surgery. The CDR3 spells CASSPWTKYEQYF. CDR3 nucleotides: TGTGCCAGCAGTCCCTGGACGAAATACGAGCAGTACTTC.